A selection of T cell receptor beta chains follows, all from one sample in a study of shared clonotypes between healthy human individuals. TCRdb's copy holds only in-frame clones and misses some; the assay was immunoSEQ multiplex PCR. The sample records about 2.4 million clones, 85% to 95% being singletons. The material sequenced was naive CD4+ T cells sorted from blood. These receptors all come from a man younger than 35 in good health. CDR3s include the opening cysteine and the closing phenylalanine or tryptophan. A D gene is named only where the DNA matches it firmly. The size of a clone is reported for some rows only, either as once, few or many, or as a class for expanded clones.

CDR3aa | CDR3nt | j_gene | d_gene | v_gene | abundance
CASSPRDRTYNEQFF | TGTGCCAGCTCACCACGGGACAGAACGTACAATGAGCAGTTCTTC | TRBJ2-1 | TRBD1 | TRBV18 | NA
CASSTTGIAETQYF | TGTGCCAGCAGCACCACAGGGATCGCAGAGACCCAGTACTTC | TRBJ2-5 | NA | TRBV7-2 | NA
CASSLPGDGYTF | TGTGCCAGCAGTTTACCCGGTGACGGCTACACCTTC | TRBJ1-2 | NA | TRBV28 | NA
CASSSLAGVNEQFF | TGTGCCAGCTCAAGCCTAGCGGGAGTCAATGAGCAGTTCTTC | TRBJ2-1 | TRBD2 | TRBV18 | NA
CASSLVSQPQHF | TGTGCCAGCAGTTTAGTCAGTCAGCCCCAGCATTTT | TRBJ1-5 | NA | TRBV28 | few
CAISEAGSGNTIYF | TGTGCCATCAGTGAGGCTGGCTCTGGAAACACCATATATTTT | TRBJ1-3 | NA | TRBV10-3 | NA
CASSFPGQALPTNEKLFF | TGTGCCAGTAGTTTCCCGGGACAGGCCCTCCCAACTAATGAAAAACTGTTTTTT | TRBJ1-4 | TRBD1 | TRBV19 | NA
CASSYSYDSNQPQHF | TGTGCCAGCAGTTACTCCTACGATAGCAATCAGCCCCAGCATTTT | TRBJ1-5 | NA | TRBV6-5 | NA
CSVVGGHTEAFF | TGCAGCGTTGTGGGGGGGCACACTGAAGCTTTCTTT | TRBJ1-1 | NA | TRBV29-1 | few
CAISESTGGTDTQYF | TGTGCCATCAGTGAGTCGACGGGAGGCACAGATACGCAGTATTTT | TRBJ2-3 | NA | TRBV10-3 | NA
CASSRGRGNEQFF | TGTGCCAGCAGTCGGGGGAGGGGCAATGAGCAGTTCTTC | TRBJ2-1 | TRBD2 | TRBV6-5 | NA
CASSPRLGLPNTGELFF | TGTGCCAGCAGCCCGCGCTTGGGGCTACCTAACACCGGGGAGCTGTTTTTT | TRBJ2-2 | NA | TRBV9 | NA
CASSLATNEKLFF | TGTGCCAGCAGTTTAGCAACTAATGAAAAACTGTTTTTT | TRBJ1-4 | NA | TRBV28 | few
CASSPGLAGAQTEQYF | TGTGCCAGCAGCCCCGGACTAGCGGGGGCGCAGACCGAGCAGTACTTC | TRBJ2-7 | TRBD2 | TRBV9 | NA